The subject of this entry is one T cell receptor beta chain. This entry comes from a study of blood T cell repertoires in COVID-19. Study background: Italy, Spain and the United States were the sources of the convalescent and acute COVID-19 samples. T cells, B-cell-depleted T cells, or PBMCs provided the cDNA or gDNA that served as material.

Original handling: By means of reference gene primer amplification, nucleated cell counts were estimated. This table comes from immunoSEQ multiplex PCR, and its TCRdb copy is limited to in-frame clones, with some not included. V and J calls and clone size come straight from that table; D and trimming were deduced from the DNA. The data contain 98,000 or so clones, roughly 91% of them singletons. The sequence was collected from a human donor in a cohort sampled during active COVID-19. The sample comprised peripheral blood.

The CDR3 coding sequence is TGTGCCAGCAGCTACTCCGGGACTAGGGTGAGGGATACGCAGTATTTT. Encoded protein: CASSYSGTRVRDTQYF. The chain has TRBV28 and TRBJ2-3; 8 positions agree with TRBD2. V lost 6 bases to trimming and J lost 6 bases; unmatched junction nucleotides: 14. The CDR3 spans 16 residues. Germline V gene lookup returns CDR1 MDHEN and CDR2 SYDVKM.